This is a list of T cell receptor beta chains from one sample in a study of blood T cell repertoires in COVID-19. Libraries were prepared by immunoSEQ multiplex PCR; TCRdb keeps only in-frame clonotypes and omits some of them. The profile shows 130,000 to 150,000 clones, approximately 78% of them singletons. The source material was peripheral blood. These receptors were taken from a human donor with acute or convalescent COVID-19. The donor label of this sample is uncertain. Each CDR3 is given with its conserved first and last residue. The order of the fields is V gene, clone size, J gene, D gene, CDR3 DNA, CDR3 protein. The D gene is left open where the match is weak. Clone sizes are given selectively: once, few, many, or a class where the clone is expanded.

V: TRBV6-6; size: NA; J: TRBJ1-2; D: TRBD1; DNA: TGTGCCAGCAGTTACGACAGGGAATACGGCTACACCTTC; CDR3: CASSYDREYGYTF
V: TRBV5-1; size: NA; J: TRBJ2-6; D: NA; DNA: TGCGCCAGCAGCTTGACGACTTCAGGGGCCAACGTCCTGACTTTC; CDR3: CASSLTTSGANVLTF
V: TRBV7-2; size: NA; J: TRBJ1-5; D: NA; DNA: TGTGCCAGCAGCTTAGCTAGGGGTAGCAATCAGCCCCAGCATTTT; CDR3: CASSLARGSNQPQHF
V: TRBV27; size: few; J: TRBJ2-1; D: NA; DNA: TGTGCCAGCAGCGTTTTTCGGGGTCTCAATGAGCAGTTCTTC; CDR3: CASSVFRGLNEQFF
V: TRBV11-2; size: NA; J: TRBJ1-2; D: NA; DNA: TGTGCCAGCAGCAGGGAGGGGAATAACTATGGCTACACCTTC; CDR3: CASSREGNNYGYTF
V: TRBV9; size: NA; J: TRBJ2-7; D: TRBD1; DNA: TGTGCCAGCAGCCCTGGGACAGGATGGGGTGACGAGCAGTACTTC; CDR3: CASSPGTGWGDEQYF
V: TRBV12-3/TRBV12-4; size: NA; J: TRBJ1-2; D: NA; DNA: TGTGCCAGCACGACAGCTAACTATGGCTACACCTTC; CDR3: CASTTANYGYTF
V: TRBV2; size: NA; J: TRBJ2-7; D: NA; DNA: TGTGCCAGCGGCCAGATAAGCTCCTACGAGCAGTACTTC; CDR3: CASGQISSYEQYF
V: TRBV5-1; size: NA; J: TRBJ2-7; D: TRBD2; DNA: TGCGCCAGCAGCCCGACTAGCGTTAGCTCCTACGAGCAGTACTTC; CDR3: CASSPTSVSSYEQYF
V: TRBV4-1; size: NA; J: TRBJ2-5; D: TRBD1; DNA: TGCGCCAGCAGCCCACCTGAGGGGACAGCAAGGGAGACCCAGTACTTC; CDR3: CASSPPEGTARETQYF
V: TRBV2; size: NA; J: TRBJ1-2; D: TRBD1; DNA: TGTGCCAGCAGTTACCGACAGGGAGCTAACTATGGCTACACCTTC; CDR3: CASSYRQGANYGYTF
V: TRBV3-1/TRBV3-2; size: NA; J: TRBJ1-6; D: NA; DNA: TGTGCCAGCAGCCAAGATTTGGCCTCACCCCTCCACTTT; CDR3: CASSQDLASPLHF
V: TRBV27; size: NA; J: TRBJ2-1; D: TRBD2; DNA: TGTGCCAGCAGATCCACCCCCGATCTACTAGCGGGGGGTCAGTTCTTC; CDR3: CASRSTPDLLAGGQFF
V: TRBV5-8; size: NA; J: TRBJ1-6; D: TRBD1; DNA: TGTGCCAGCAGCTTGGCAACAGGGGTTGGTTCACCCCTCCACTTT; CDR3: CASSLATGVGSPLHF
V: TRBV7-8; size: NA; J: TRBJ1-4; D: NA; DNA: TGTGCCAGCAGCTTAGGGTCAGGGAGGGAAAAACTGTTTTTT; CDR3: CASSLGSGREKLFF
V: TRBV5-1; size: NA; J: TRBJ1-1; D: TRBD1; DNA: TGCGCCAGCAGCTTGGCGCAGGGGGACCCGAACACTGAAGCTTTCTTT; CDR3: CASSLAQGDPNTEAFF
V: TRBV5-4; size: NA; J: TRBJ1-2; D: TRBD1; DNA: TGTGCCAGCAGCTTGGGGGGGACAGGGCCCTATGGCTACACCTTC; CDR3: CASSLGGTGPYGYTF
V: TRBV3-1/TRBV3-2; size: NA; J: TRBJ1-1; D: TRBD1; DNA: TGTGCCAGCAGCCAGAGGGGGCGGGACACTGAAGCTTTCTTT; CDR3: CASSQRGRDTEAFF
V: TRBV7-2; size: NA; J: TRBJ1-3; D: TRBD1; DNA: TGTGCCAGCGGTAGACAGGGGCCCTTCTCTGGAAACACCATATATTTT; CDR3: CASGRQGPFSGNTIYF
V: TRBV11-2; size: NA; J: TRBJ2-6; D: NA; DNA: TGTGCCAGCAGCTTAGCTCCCTACGGGGCCAACGTCCTGACTTTC; CDR3: CASSLAPYGANVLTF